This T cell receptor beta chain is drawn from a study of blood T cell repertoires in COVID-19. From germline, CDR1 is DFQATT and CDR2 SNEGSKA (reference sequence). CDR3 length: 11 residues. Generated by immunoSEQ multiplex PCR, the TCRdb table keeps only in-frame clones and is missing some. Among around 400,000 clones, around 87% were seen once, and the ten largest hold about 2.3%. This TCR came from a woman in her fifties or sixties with COVID-19, enrolled during active disease. What was sequenced was peripheral blood. The chain couples TRBV20-1 to TRBJ1-1; D not certain. The CDR3 is CSTPGYTEAFF. CDR3 in DNA: TGCAGCACTCCGGGGTACACTGAAGCTTTCTTT.